A selection of T cell receptor beta chains follows, all from one sample in a study of regulatory and conventional T cells in RAG deficiency. Some clones are missing from TCRdb's copy, which holds only in-frame ones; the method was immunoSEQ multiplex PCR. The table includes 30,000 to 40,000 clones, around 91% detected once. In addition, the sample was reused for a study of regulatory T cells.

The sequencing sample was made of CD8+ T cells sorted from blood. The receptors come from a human donor in good health. Each CDR3 is given with its conserved first and last residue. The order of the fields is J gene, V gene, D gene, clone size, CDR3 DNA, CDR3 protein. The D gene is left open where the match is weak. A clone size is listed for some rows: how often the clone was seen (once, few, many), or a class if it is expanded.

>TRBJ1-4|TRBV18|.|few
TGTGCCAGCTCAACGACAGGACTTAATGAAAAACTGTTTTTT
CASSTTGLNEKLFF
>TRBJ2-7|TRBV6-6|TRBD1|.
TGTGCCAGCAGCTGGGACAGGGGGGAGGCCTACGAGCAGTACTTC
CASSWDRGEAYEQYF
>TRBJ2-7|TRBV7-2|.|.
TGTGCCAGCAGCTTAACGGCGTGGCAAGCCTACGAGCAGTACTTC
CASSLTAWQAYEQYF
>TRBJ2-5|TRBV6-5|TRBD2|once
TGTGCCAGCAGTTACGGCCTAGCGGGGAGGGAGACCCAGTACTTC
CASSYGLAGRETQYF
>TRBJ1-4|TRBV25-1|.|.
TGTGCCAGCAGTGGGACGGGCCAGAATGAAAAACTGTTTTTT
CASSGTGQNEKLFF
>TRBJ2-6|TRBV27|.|.
TGTGCCAGCAGTGCATACTCTGGGGCCAACGTCCTGACTTTC
CASSAYSGANVLTF
>TRBJ1-6|TRBV4-1|.|.
TGCGCCAGCAGCCAAGAAGGATGGAAGGGCTATAATTCACCCCTCCACTTT
CASSQEGWKGYNSPLHF
>TRBJ2-7|TRBV7-6|TRBD1|.
TGTGCCAGCAGCTTCGAGACAGGGGGCTATCGGGAGCAGTACTTC
CASSFETGGYREQYF
>TRBJ2-2|TRBV7-9|.|.
TGTGCCAGCAGTCCAGACGCAACAGCCGGGGAGCTGTTTTTT
CASSPDATAGELFF
>TRBJ2-2|TRBV5-6|.|once
TGTGCCAGCAGCTCGTCCTTCAGAGAAAACGGGGAGCTGTTTTTT
CASSSSFRENGELFF
>TRBJ2-1|TRBV19|.|.
TGTGCCAGTAGTGTGGGAGGGGGCGTTTCGTACAATGAGCAGTTCTTC
CASSVGGGVSYNEQFF
>TRBJ2-1|TRBV5-1|.|.
TGCGCCAGCAGCTCTGAGTGGAATGAGCAGTTCTTC
CASSSEWNEQFF
>TRBJ1-6|TRBV28|.|.
TGTGCCAGCAGTCCCCCCAGGGGCCAAAGCTCACCCCTCCACTTT
CASSPPRGQSSPLHF
>TRBJ2-7|TRBV7-3|.|.
TGTGCCAGCAGCTTAACCCTGGACTACGAGCAGTACTTC
CASSLTLDYEQYF